Listed below are T cell receptor beta chains from one sample, sequenced in a study of OX40 agonist ivuxolimab in advanced cancers. Here immunoSEQ multiplex PCR was the method, and the copy in TCRdb shows in-frame clones only, minus some. The profile shows about 58,000 clones, approximately 88% of them singletons. Sample: CD4+ or CD8+ T cells sorted from blood, taken in a trial of the OX40 agonist ivuxolimab. Receptors were obtained from an adult with an advanced solid tumor such as melanoma, head and neck, liver or kidney cancer. Each CDR3 is given with its conserved first and last residue. D genes are given only for firm matches. Clone size appears in some rows only: once, few, many, or a class for an expanded clone.

clone size,J gene,D gene,CDR3 length,V gene,CDR3 protein,CDR3 DNA
NA,TRBJ1-2,NA,12,TRBV28,CASASDPVGYTF,TGTGCCAGCGCGTCGGATCCGGTAGGCTACACCTTC
NA,TRBJ1-5,TRBD1,18,TRBV19,CASSRTGGGGPFMQPQHF,TGTGCCAGTAGCAGAACAGGGGGCGGGGGGCCTTTTATGCAGCCCCAGCATTTT
NA,TRBJ1-2,TRBD1,15,TRBV7-2,CASSPRTGGYYGYTF,TGTGCCAGCAGCCCTAGGACAGGGGGTTACTATGGCTACACCTTC
NA,TRBJ2-3,NA,15,TRBV6-6,CASSHFGVPTDTQYF,TGTGCCAGCAGCCATTTCGGTGTCCCGACAGATACGCAGTATTTT
NA,TRBJ1-6,NA,14,TRBV27,CASSFEGYNSPLHF,TGTGCCAGCAGTTTCGAGGGGTATAATTCACCCCTCCACTTT
NA,TRBJ2-3,TRBD2,12,TRBV5-6,CASSFVRTSFYF,TGTGCCAGCAGCTTCGTTCGGACTAGCTTTTATTTT
NA,TRBJ1-5,NA,14,TRBV10-3,CAIRGEGDIQPQHF,TGTGCCATCAGGGGGGAGGGGGATATTCAGCCCCAGCATTTT
NA,TRBJ1-2,TRBD1,16,TRBV6-5,CASSLNFGQGAGGYTF,TGTGCCAGCAGTTTGAACTTCGGACAGGGGGCAGGCGGCTACACCTTC
NA,TRBJ1-3,NA,13,TRBV10-3,CAIGGGSGNTIYF,TGTGCCATCGGAGGAGGGTCTGGAAACACCATATATTTT
NA,TRBJ2-2,NA,12,TRBV5-4,CASSSYTGELFF,TGTGCCAGCAGCTCCTACACCGGGGAGCTGTTTTTT
NA,TRBJ2-2,NA,18,TRBV25-1,CASSVRGDGGLDTGELFF,TGTGCCAGCAGTGTGAGGGGGGATGGGGGTCTTGACACCGGGGAGCTGTTTTTT
once,TRBJ1-5,NA,15,TRBV5-4,CASSLKHGGNQPQHF,TGTGCCAGCAGCTTGAAACATGGTGGCAATCAGCCCCAGCATTTT
NA,TRBJ2-2,NA,16,TRBV6-5,CASSSLVGRDTGELFF,TGTGCCAGCAGTTCTTTAGTGGGTCGGGACACCGGGGAGCTGTTTTTT
few,TRBJ2-7,NA,14,TRBV29-1,CSVARDGTAGEQYF,TGCAGCGTTGCTCGGGACGGCACAGCGGGCGAGCAGTACTTC
NA,TRBJ2-7,NA,14,TRBV4-3,CASSQVLKAYEQYF,TGCGCCAGCAGCCAAGTCCTGAAAGCCTACGAGCAGTACTTC
NA,TRBJ1-3,NA,17,TRBV6-1,CASSEQVGGSTGNTIYF,TGTGCCAGCAGTGAACAAGTGGGCGGGAGTACTGGAAACACCATATATTTT
NA,TRBJ1-5,TRBD1,13,TRBV29-1,CSVATGQGQPQHF,TGCAGCGTCGCGACAGGGCAGGGTCAGCCCCAGCATTTT
NA,TRBJ1-1,NA,13,TRBV5-1,CASSFGRDGEAFF,TGCGCCAGCAGCTTCGGCCGGGACGGTGAAGCTTTCTTT
NA,TRBJ2-3,NA,14,TRBV30,CAWRKTLRADTQYF,TGTGCCTGGAGAAAGACCCTAAGAGCAGATACGCAGTATTTT
NA,TRBJ1-5,TRBD1,15,TRBV18,CASSQGQGARQPQHF,TGTGCCAGCTCACAGGGACAGGGGGCTCGTCAGCCCCAGCATTTT
medium-sized,TRBJ2-7,NA,13,TRBV30,CAWRTQVRGEQYF,TGTGCCTGGAGGACCCAGGTGCGAGGCGAGCAGTACTTC
NA,TRBJ2-1,TRBD2,16,TRBV7-2,CASSLNIGGTWNEQFF,TGTGCCAGCAGCTTAAATATCGGGGGGACGTGGAATGAGCAGTTCTTC
NA,TRBJ1-6,TRBD1,14,TRBV6-6,CASSPGQFNSPLHF,TGTGCCAGCAGCCCGGGACAGTTCAATTCACCCCTCCACTTT